The 22 T cell receptor beta chains presented below share a single source sample, sequenced in a study of breast tumors, draining lymph nodes, adjacent tissues. Axillary draining lymph nodes of breast cancer patients supplied the node samples. TCRdb itself ran the multiplex PCR reads through MiXCR, one entry per CDR3 protein. The table includes more than 85,000 distinct CDR3 sequences, 21% detected once. The sequencing input was axillary lymph node tissue. The source of these receptors is a female donor with breast cancer. Some clones in this sample may be carry-over from other donors' samples.

A remark on this clonotype: One base away lies a much larger clone, so this may be a sequencing read error. The chain has TRBV12-3 or TRBV12-4 and TRBJ2-5; 8 bases agree with TRBD1. The CDR3 consists of 17 residues. The CDR3: CACSLVTGGRRQETQYF. CDR3 coding DNA: TGTGCCTGCAGTTTAGTCACAGGGGGGAGGCGGCAAGAGACCCAGTACTTC.

This clonotype was counted ten times or more. The chain joins TRBV5-1 to TRBJ2-2; 11 bases match TRBD2. The CDR3 runs to 16 residues. Per germline, CDR1 SGHRS and CDR2 YFSETQ. With V trimmed by 4 bases and J by 1 base, 3 bases remained unmatched. For the CDR3, the DNA is TGCGCCAGCAGCAAGGGACTAGCGGAGAACACCGGGGAGCTGTTTTTT. It codes for CASSKGLAENTGELFF. Supplemented by reference TRBV5-1 and TRBJ2-2, the full variable domain reads KAGVTQTPRYLIKTRGQQVTLSCSPISGHRSVSWYQQTPGQGLQFLFEYFSETQRNKGNFPGRFSGRQFSNSRSEMNVSTLELGDSALYLCASSKGLAENTGELFFGEGSRLTVL.

This chain links TRBV20-1 with TRBJ2-4; 12 positions match TRBD2. The CDR3 totals 15 residues. V lost 6 bases and J lost 4; bases outside the gene matches: 7. Germline CDR1 reads DFQATT; CDR2 reads SNEGSKA (reference sequence). Here the CDR3 reads CSAKLAGGPKNIQYF. CDR3 in DNA: TGCAGTGCAAAACTAGCGGGGGGACCTAAAAACATTCAGTACTTC.

This clonotype was seen at least ten times. V gene TRBV2 combines with J gene TRBJ1-6; TRBD1 matches at 7 bases. V lost 6 bases to trimming and J lost 9 bases; unmatched junction nucleotides: 8. The germline V gene has CDR1 SNHLY and CDR2 FYNNEI. CDR3 length equals 14 residues. The CDR3 sequence: CASRLGTGVSPLHF. The CDR3 DNA reads as TGTGCCAGCAGGCTCGGAACAGGGGTTTCACCCCTCCACTTT.

This clonotype occurred many times. CDR3 sequence: CASSLVKDQPQHF. CDR3 bases: TGTGCCAGCAGTCTCGTCAAGGATCAGCCCCAGCATTTT. The V gene is TRBV6-5, the J gene TRBJ1-5; D unresolved. This CDR3 is 13 amino acids long. Trimming removed 5 bases at V and 5 bases at J, with 10 bases between. The germline V gene has CDR1 MNHEY and CDR2 SVGAGI.

The gene calls are TRBV6-4 and TRBJ2-3, with D possibly TRBD2 on 6 matching bases. The V gene's germline CDR1 is MRHNA and CDR2 SNTAGT. The CDR3 length is 14 residues. The germline V and J ends were trimmed by 8 bases and 0 bases, with 12 bases remaining between them. In nucleotides, the CDR3 is TGTGCCAGCTCGGCGGGATCTAGCACAGATACGCAGTATTTT. Its protein is CASSAGSSTDTQYF.

This clonotype was recorded at least ten times. The chain employs TRBV5-6 and TRBJ2-7, with 7 nucleotides matching TRBD1. The CDR3 spans 16 residues. Germline trimming cut 1 base from V and 4 bases from J; bases unmatched to any gene: 11. Germline V gene lookup returns CDR1 SGHDT and CDR2 YYEEEE. In nucleotides, the CDR3 is TGTGCCAGCAGCTTGACCGGGTTAACCAGGGGGTACGAGCAGTACTTC. It translates to CASSLTGLTRGYEQYF.

The sample holds many counts of this clonotype. The V and J genes are TRBV6-5 and TRBJ1-5; D not resolved. The CDR3 consists of 13 residues. CDR1 is MNHEY, CDR2 SVGAGI, per germline. V was clipped by 5 bases and J by 9 bases, with 14 bases between them. In nucleotides, the CDR3 is TGTGCCAGCAGTCTCGGACTGGGAGGGCCCCAGCATTTT. It is translated as CASSLGLGGPQHF.

This clonotype was observed at least ten times. The rearrangement links TRBV25-1 to TRBJ2-1, with 9 positions matching TRBD1. Germline values: CDR1 MGHDK, CDR2 SYGVNS. The V segment lost 3 bases and the J segment 10 bases; nucleotides outside the gene matches: 10. The CDR3 consists of 15 residues. CDR3 DNA sequence: TGTGCCAGCAGTGATTGGGACAGGGAAGGGTACGAGCAGTTCTTC. Translated, it gives CASSDWDREGYEQFF. Combining the CDR3 with reference TRBV25-1 and TRBJ2-1 gives the whole variable domain EADIYQTPRYLVIGTGKKITLECSQTMGHDKMYWYQQDPGMELHLIHYSYGVNSTEKGDLSSESTVSRIRTEHFPLTLESARPSHTSQYLCASSDWDREGYEQFFGPGTRLTVL.

A few counts support this clonotype. This sequence joins TRBV28 and TRBJ2-2, with D perhaps TRBD1 (6 bases). Germline assignment: CDR1 MDHEN and CDR2 SYDVKM. The CDR3 runs to 13 residues. V lost 9 bases to trimming and J lost 8 bases, with 16 bases between them. This CDR3 reads CASGTPLNGELFF. As DNA, the CDR3 is TGTGCCAGTGGGACACCCCTAAATGGGGAGCTGTTTTTT.

This clonotype was observed at least ten times. The chain has TRBV15 and TRBJ2-2; TRBD2 aligns across 10 bases. V lost 4 bases to trimming and J lost 5 bases; unmatched junction nucleotides: 1. This CDR3 comprises 14 residues. Per the germline V gene, CDR1 is LNHNV and CDR2 is YYDKDF (reference sequence). CDR3 coding DNA: TGTGCCACCAGCAAGCGGGAGGGTACCGGGGAGCTGTTTTTT. This translates into CATSKREGTGELFF.

At least ten counts were recorded for this clonotype. The V and J genes are TRBV12-3 or TRBV12-4 and TRBJ2-3; D is possibly TRBD1 (5 bases). V gave up 3 bases and J gave up 3 bases, with 13 bases separating them. CDR3 length: 15 residues. The CDR3 sequence: CASSLLTGLTDTQYF. The DNA for the CDR3 is TGTGCCAGCAGTTTGCTAACAGGCTTAACAGATACGCAGTATTTT.

Points on this clonotype: A read error may explain this, as a much larger clone is one base away. The final CDR3 position lacks the conserved phenylalanine or tryptophan, pointing to a likely read error. The chain carries TRBV11-2 and TRBJ2-3; D not certain. Trimming took 3 bases from V and 2 from J, leaving 9 bases between them. Germline loops: CDR1 SGHAT, CDR2 FQNNGV. The CDR3 consists of 14 residues. DNA for the CDR3: TGTGCCAGCAGCTTCCAAGCGACCACAGATACGCAGTATCTT. Translating it yields CASSFQATTDTQYL.

The table lists this clonotype with many counts. The CDR3 nucleotides are TGTGCCAGCAGTGGGCTTCCGGGACAGGGGGGGAATGAGCAGTTCTTC. Encoded protein: CASSGLPGQGGNEQFF. This chain uses TRBV6-1 with TRBJ2-1; TRBD1 aligns across 11 bases. Germline-derived CDR1 and CDR2 are MNHNS and SASEGT. This CDR3 is built from 16 residues. Germline trimming cut 4 bases from V and 7 bases from J; bases unmatched to any gene: 9.

In its sample, this clonotype was seen many times. The chain carries TRBV5-1 and TRBJ1-2; 7 bases map to TRBD1. This CDR3 region has 15 residues. V trimming: 0 bases; J trimming: 4 bases; junction bases outside the gene matches: 6. Germline V lookup: CDR1 SGHRS, CDR2 YFSETQ. CDR3 nucleotides: TGCGCCAGCAGCTTGGCAGGGGGAGAGGCCTATGGCTACACCTTC. It codes for CASSLAGGEAYGYTF. Full variable domain (rest looked up from reference TRBV5-1 and TRBJ1-2): KAGVTQTPRYLIKTRGQQVTLSCSPISGHRSVSWYQQTPGQGLQFLFEYFSETQRNKGNFPGRFSGRQFSNSRSEMNVSTLELGDSALYLCASSLAGGEAYGYTFGSGTRLTVV.

This clonotype was counted many times. The gene calls are TRBV7-9 and TRBJ2-2; D may be TRBD2 (6 bases). CDR1 and CDR2 from the germline V gene are SEHNR and FQNEAQ (reference sequence). The CDR3 runs to 13 residues. V shed 2 bases and J shed 7 bases, with 8 bases lying between them. CDR3: CASSLIGGGELFF. The CDR3 DNA reads TGTGCCAGCAGCTTAATCGGGGGCGGGGAGCTGTTTTTT. Looking up the rest from reference TRBV7-9 and TRBJ2-2 gives the full variable domain: DTGVSQNPRHKITKRGQNVTFRCDPISEHNRLYWYRQTLGQGPEFLTYFQNEAQLEKSRLLSDRFSAERPKGSFSTLEIQRTEQGDSAMYLCASSLIGGGELFFGEGSRLTVL.

As regards this clonotype: This may be a read error, as it is one base from a much larger clone. The chain uses TRBV5-8 and TRBJ2-1; TRBD2 matches at 9 bases. The CDR3 has 13 amino acids. Germline V gene sequence: CDR1 SGHTS, CDR2 YDEGEE. The CDR3, as DNA: TGTGTCAGCAGACTCGGGACTAGCTATGAGCAGTTCTTC. Encoded protein: CVSRLGTSYEQFF.

The rearrangement joins TRBV20-1 to TRBJ1-2; D remains ambiguous. Trimming stripped 6 bases from V and 5 bases from J, with 10 bases between. The germline V gene encodes CDR1 DFQATT and CDR2 SNEGSKA (reference sequence). The length of the CDR3 is 11 residues. CDR3 residues: CSAAETYGYTF. The CDR3 nucleotides are TGCAGTGCGGCGGAGACATATGGCTACACCTTC.

This clonotype showed up many times. The chain recombines TRBV20-1 with TRBJ2-3, with 7 bases that match TRBD2. The CDR3 totals 13 residues. The trim removed 3 bases at V and 6 bases at J, leaving 6 bases unmatched. The germline V gene has CDR1 DFQATT and CDR2 SNEGSKA (reference sequence). The CDR3 coding sequence is TGCAGTGCTAGTAGGTTCGGGGGGGATACGCAGTATTTT. Its protein is CSASRFGGDTQYF.

This clonotype was picked up a small number of times. Since a much larger clone is just one base distant, this may be a read error. The V and J genes are TRBV12-3 or TRBV12-4 and TRBJ1-2; D is perhaps TRBD1 (5 bases). The CDR3 is 12 amino acids. The CDR3 region has the DNA TGTGCCAGTTCTAGAGGGGCTTATGGCTACGCCTTC. Translation gives CASSRGAYGYAF.

This clonotype was found a few times. V is TRBV6-5 and J is TRBJ2-7; 7 bases match TRBD1. Germline assignment: CDR1 MNHEY and CDR2 SVGAGI. The CDR3 is 13 residues long. The V and J ends lost 6 bases and 3 bases, in that order; junction bases with no gene match: 5. CDR3 coding DNA: TGTGCCAGCAGGACGTCAGGGGGCTACGAGCAGTACTTC. Translated, it gives CASRTSGGYEQYF.

This clonotype was seen many times. The chain has TRBV9 and TRBJ1-3; D not resolved. CDR1 and CDR2 (germline): SGDLS, YYNGEE. This CDR3 has 15 amino acids. V dropped 0 bases and J dropped 0 bases, with 7 bases sitting between them. In DNA, the CDR3 is TGTGCCAGCAGCGTAGGTCAGAGCTCTGGAAACACCATATATTTT. Its translation: CASSVGQSSGNTIYF.